The clone carrying this T cell receptor beta chain was found once. Its target is not known. Germline V gene lookup returns CDR1 MNHEY and CDR2 SMNVEV (reference sequence). The CDR3 extends over 13 amino acids. Trimming left V 2 bases short and J 1 base short, with 4 bases between. This sample is drawn from a study of cytomegalovirus exposure and HLA in healthy donors. The study, taken as a whole, reports: Listed as cytomegalovirus-associated were 164 TCR beta chains. An analysis done earlier found most TCR beta V segments productive about 90% or about 30% of the time.

It was with 60 Vbeta and 13 Jbeta primers that the PCR ran. Clones were sequenced by immunoSEQ multiplex PCR, and TCRdb holds only the in-frame ones, with some missing. The sample holds under 100,000 clones, 76% seen once. Sequenced sample: PBMCs. V gene TRBV27 combines with J gene TRBJ2-3; D gene ambiguous. This TCR derives from a middle-aged man in good health and CMV-seronegative. CDR3: CASSLEGTDTQYF. DNA of the CDR3: TGTGCCAGCAGTTTAGAGGGCACAGATACGCAGTATTTT.